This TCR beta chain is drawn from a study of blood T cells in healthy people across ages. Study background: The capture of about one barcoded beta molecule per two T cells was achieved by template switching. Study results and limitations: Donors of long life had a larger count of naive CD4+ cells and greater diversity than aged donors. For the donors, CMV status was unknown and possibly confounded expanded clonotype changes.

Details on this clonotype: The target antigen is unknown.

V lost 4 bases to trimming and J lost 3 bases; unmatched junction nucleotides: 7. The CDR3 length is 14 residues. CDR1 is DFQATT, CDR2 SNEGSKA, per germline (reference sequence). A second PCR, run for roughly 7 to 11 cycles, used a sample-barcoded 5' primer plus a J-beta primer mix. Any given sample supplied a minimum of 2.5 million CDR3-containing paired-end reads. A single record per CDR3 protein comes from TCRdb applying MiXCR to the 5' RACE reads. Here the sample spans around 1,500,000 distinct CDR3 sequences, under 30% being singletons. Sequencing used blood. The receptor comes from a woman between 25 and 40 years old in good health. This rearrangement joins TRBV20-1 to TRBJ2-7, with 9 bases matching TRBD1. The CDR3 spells CSAKLQGAGYEQYF. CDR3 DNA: TGCAGTGCTAAGTTACAGGGGGCGGGCTACGAGCAGTACTTC.